The clone carrying this TCR beta chain was seen only a few times. As yet, its antigen is unknown. Germline CDR1 reads SQVTM; CDR2 reads ANQGSEA. This CDR3 contains 16 residues. The junction had 10 bases not matched to a gene; V was cut back by 5 bases and J by 0 bases. The data were taken from a study of T cells in Graves' hyperthyroidism and ophthalmopathy. RNA transcripts served as the template for amplifying TCR beta CDR3 regions. The HTBI primer set was used in a first-round RT-PCR of the TCR CDR3. TCRdb reprocessed the multiplex PCR reads with MiXCR, giving one entry per CDR3 protein. The data contain approximately 400,000 distinct CDR3 sequences, approximately 15% of them singletons. Study-level results: Before onset, by a median of about six months, the model predicted ophthalmopathy.

This clonotype was sampled from an older woman with Graves' hyperthyroidism. The V call is TRBV29-1, the J call TRBJ1-3; 7 nucleotides match TRBD1. Sequencing was done on a sample of blood. The CDR3 bases are TGCAGCGTTATGAGTCGGGACAGTCACTCTGGAAACACCATATATTTT. It codes for CSVMSRDSHSGNTIYF.